This is a list of T cell receptor beta chains from one sample in a study of T cells in Graves' hyperthyroidism and ophthalmopathy. Via MiXCR, TCRdb re-called the multiplex PCR reads, giving one row per CDR3 protein. The sample contains approximately 610,000 distinct CDR3 sequences, roughly 14% of which appear only once. The sequencing input was blood. The receptor source for this set is a woman in her thirties or forties with Graves' ophthalmopathy. CDR3s leave out the opening cysteine and the closing phenylalanine or tryptophan. D genes are given only for firm matches. Size tells how often a clone was seen (once, few, many) or the class of an expanded clone, and some rows leave it out.

j_gene	v_gene	abundance	d_gene	CDR3aa
TRBJ2-5	TRBV5-1	many	-	ASSFSGRVYQETQY
TRBJ1-3	TRBV7-2	many	-	ASATEGPSGNTIY
TRBJ1-1	TRBV27	many	-	ASSSGQGLAEAF
TRBJ2-1	TRBV6-1	-	TRBD2	ASRGAGVGNEQF
TRBJ2-5	TRBV6-5	many	-	ASSYSGTGTQETQY
TRBJ2-7	TRBV6-1	few	-	ASGAAISYEQY
TRBJ2-2	TRBV20-1	-	-	SASYGTTGELF
TRBJ1-1	TRBV19	many	-	ASSIDGSGDTEAF
TRBJ2-2	TRBV6-2/TRBV6-3	few	TRBD2	ASSFVLAGDTGELF
TRBJ2-7	TRBV6-1	-	-	ASHPAGPPYEQY
TRBJ1-2	TRBV28	many	-	ASTPAGAMGST
TRBJ2-5	TRBV30	many	-	AWSDGRTQETQY
TRBJ2-7	TRBV20-1	-	TRBD2	SARDPGSGSYEQY
TRBJ2-7	TRBV20-1	many	-	SARDLGKGNEQY
TRBJ2-5	TRBV19	-	-	ASNQQGEETQY
TRBJ2-5	TRBV12-3/TRBV12-4	many	TRBD1	ASRRTGTQETQY
TRBJ1-5	TRBV7-9	many	-	ASSPQGSSNQPQH
TRBJ2-2	TRBV12-3/TRBV12-4	-	TRBD2	ASSTEIAGTNTGELF
TRBJ2-5	TRBV29-1	many	TRBD2	SVEDSGRETQY
TRBJ2-5	TRBV2	-	TRBD1	ASSGTGVYQETQY
TRBJ1-2	TRBV6-1	few	TRBD1	ASSDRDSDYGYT
TRBJ2-7	TRBV5-1	few	-	ASSPPSDRDIYEQY
TRBJ2-3	TRBV11-3	-	-	ASSLVGLQPTYSSTDTQY
TRBJ2-7	TRBV29-1	many	-	SVDSGEQY
TRBJ1-3	TRBV12-3/TRBV12-4	many	TRBD1	ASQRQGTWNTIY
TRBJ1-6	TRBV28	-	-	ASSLRRWGNSPLH
TRBJ2-5	TRBV6-1	many	-	ASSEVGNQETQY
TRBJ1-5	TRBV6-1	-	-	ASSESGRSTIAPQH
TRBJ1-1	TRBV4-1	many	-	ASSPRDTENTEAF
TRBJ2-5	TRBV6-5	-	TRBD2	ASSYGLGAQY
TRBJ1-1	TRBV6-5	many	-	ASSYARMGFGTEAF
TRBJ1-2	TRBV9	many	-	ASSVVQESGYT
TRBJ2-5	TRBV27	many	TRBD2	ASSPESGIQQTQY
TRBJ1-1	TRBV29-1	many	-	SVEDRGGEAF
TRBJ2-5	TRBV10-3	many	TRBD1	AISPRQGPQETQY
TRBJ2-7	TRBV28	many	-	ASSARTATYEQY
TRBJ2-7	TRBV24-1	-	-	ATSDPPGEQY
TRBJ2-7	TRBV7-2	many	-	ASSSGTGKTYEQY